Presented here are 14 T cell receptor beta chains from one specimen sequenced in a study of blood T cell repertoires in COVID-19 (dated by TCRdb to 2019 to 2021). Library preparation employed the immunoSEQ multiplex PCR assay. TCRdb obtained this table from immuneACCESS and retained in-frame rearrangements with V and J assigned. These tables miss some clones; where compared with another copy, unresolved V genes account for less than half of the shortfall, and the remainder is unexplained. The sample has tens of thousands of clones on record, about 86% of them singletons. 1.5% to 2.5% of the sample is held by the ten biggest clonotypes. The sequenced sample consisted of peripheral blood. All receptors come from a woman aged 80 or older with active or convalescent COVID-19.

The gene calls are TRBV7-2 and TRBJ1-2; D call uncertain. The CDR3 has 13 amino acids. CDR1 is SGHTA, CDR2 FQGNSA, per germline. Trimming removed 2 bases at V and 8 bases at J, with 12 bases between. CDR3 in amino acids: CASSLLRGMGYTF. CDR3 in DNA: TGTGCCAGCAGCTTACTCCGGGGTATGGGCTACACCTTC. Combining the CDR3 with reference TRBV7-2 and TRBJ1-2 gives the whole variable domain GAGVSQSPSNKVTEKGKDVELRCDPISGHTALYWYRQSLGQGLEFLIYFQGNSAPDKSGLPSDRFSAERTGGSVSTLTIQRTQQEDSAVYLCASSLLRGMGYTFGSGTRLTVV.

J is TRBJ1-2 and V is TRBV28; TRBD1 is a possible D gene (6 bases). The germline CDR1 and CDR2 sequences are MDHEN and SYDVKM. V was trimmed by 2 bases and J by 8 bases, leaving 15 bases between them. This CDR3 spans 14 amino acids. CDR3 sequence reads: CASSLGGNRAGYTF. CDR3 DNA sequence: TGTGCCAGCAGTTTAGGGGGAAACAGGGCGGGCTACACCTTC.

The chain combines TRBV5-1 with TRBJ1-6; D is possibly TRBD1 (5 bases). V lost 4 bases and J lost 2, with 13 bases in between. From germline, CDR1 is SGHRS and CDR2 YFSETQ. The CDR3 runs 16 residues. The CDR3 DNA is TGCGCCAGCAGCCTGGCGGGGGTCACCTATAATTCACCCCTCCACTTT. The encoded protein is CASSLAGVTYNSPLHF.

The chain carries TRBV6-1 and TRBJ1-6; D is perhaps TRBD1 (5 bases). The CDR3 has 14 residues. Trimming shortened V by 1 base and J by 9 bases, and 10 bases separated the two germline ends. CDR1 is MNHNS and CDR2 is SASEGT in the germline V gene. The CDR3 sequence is CASSEGRVGSPLHF. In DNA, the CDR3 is TGTGCCAGCAGTGAAGGCAGGGTGGGTTCACCCCTCCACTTT.

CDR3 DNA sequence: TGTGCCAGCAGTTACTCACCCGGGACAGGGAATGAAAAACTGTTTTTT. The encoded protein is CASSYSPGTGNEKLFF. V and J are TRBV6-2 or TRBV6-3 and TRBJ1-4, with 9 bases identical to TRBD1. Unmatched junction bases numbered 4, after V lost 0 bases and J lost 5 bases. Germline assignment: CDR1 MNHEY and CDR2 SVGEGT. The CDR3 consists of 16 residues.

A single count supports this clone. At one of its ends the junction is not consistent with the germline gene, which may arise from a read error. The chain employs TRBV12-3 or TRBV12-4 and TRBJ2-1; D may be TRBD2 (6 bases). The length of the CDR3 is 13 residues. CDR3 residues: CASSSLRDSWAVF. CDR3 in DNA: TGTGCCAGCAGTTCCCTAAGGGACTCATGGGCGGTCTTC.

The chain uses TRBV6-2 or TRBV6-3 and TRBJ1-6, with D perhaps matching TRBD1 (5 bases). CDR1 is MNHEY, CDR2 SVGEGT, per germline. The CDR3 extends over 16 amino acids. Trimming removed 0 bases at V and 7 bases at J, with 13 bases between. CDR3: CASSYSLGGGNSPLHF. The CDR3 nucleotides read TGTGCCAGCAGTTACTCCCTCGGGGGTGGGAATTCACCCCTCCACTTT.

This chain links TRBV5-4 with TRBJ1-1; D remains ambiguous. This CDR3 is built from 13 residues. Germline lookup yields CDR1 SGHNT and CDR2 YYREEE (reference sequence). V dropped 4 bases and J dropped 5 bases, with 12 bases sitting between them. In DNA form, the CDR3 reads TGTGCCAGCAGCACGGTGACGGGGACTGAAGCTTTCTTT. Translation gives CASSTVTGTEAFF.

The CDR3 region has the DNA TGTGCTAGTGGTCCCACCGTTCGGACACCAACGAACACCGGGGAGCTGTTTTTT. Protein sequence: CASGPTVRTPTNTGELFF. The genes are TRBV12-5 and TRBJ2-2; D might be TRBD1 (5 bases). Germline-derived CDR1 and CDR2 are LGHNT and FRNRAP. Trimming took off 5 bases at V and 0 bases at J, with 19 bases between the two ends. This CDR3 has 18 amino acids.

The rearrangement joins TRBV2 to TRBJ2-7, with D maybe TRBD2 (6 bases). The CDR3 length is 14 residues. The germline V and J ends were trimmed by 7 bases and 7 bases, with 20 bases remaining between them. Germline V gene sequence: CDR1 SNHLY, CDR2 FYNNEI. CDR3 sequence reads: CASIRSPGAGEQYF. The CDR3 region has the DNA TGTGCCAGCATTCGATCGCCCGGGGCGGGAGAGCAGTACTTC.

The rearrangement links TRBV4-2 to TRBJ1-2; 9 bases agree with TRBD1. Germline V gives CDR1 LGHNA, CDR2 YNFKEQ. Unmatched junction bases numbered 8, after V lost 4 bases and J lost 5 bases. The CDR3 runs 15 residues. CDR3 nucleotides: TGTGCCAGCAGCCGCACTGGACAGGGGACGTATGGCTACACCTTC. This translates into CASSRTGQGTYGYTF.

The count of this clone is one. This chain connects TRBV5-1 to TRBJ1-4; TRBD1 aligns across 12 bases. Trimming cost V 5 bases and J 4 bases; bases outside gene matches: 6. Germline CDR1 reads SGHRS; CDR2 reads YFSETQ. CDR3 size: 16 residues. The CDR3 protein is CASSPGQGARNEKLFF. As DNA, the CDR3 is TGCGCCAGCAGTCCGGGACAGGGGGCGCGTAATGAAAAACTGTTTTTT.

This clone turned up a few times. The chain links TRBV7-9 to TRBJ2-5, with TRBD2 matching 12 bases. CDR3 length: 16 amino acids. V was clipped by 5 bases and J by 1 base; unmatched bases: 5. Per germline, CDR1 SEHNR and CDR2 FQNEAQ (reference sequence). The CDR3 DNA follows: TGTGCCAGCAGCCAACCTAGCGGGGGGGCCCAAGAGACCCAGTACTTC. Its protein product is CASSQPSGGAQETQYF.

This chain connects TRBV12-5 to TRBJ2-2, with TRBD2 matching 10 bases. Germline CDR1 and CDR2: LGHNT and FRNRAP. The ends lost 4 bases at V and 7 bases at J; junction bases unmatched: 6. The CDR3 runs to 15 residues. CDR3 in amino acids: CASGSGTSARGELFF. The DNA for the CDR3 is TGTGCTAGTGGTTCGGGGACTAGCGCCCGCGGGGAGCTGTTTTTT.